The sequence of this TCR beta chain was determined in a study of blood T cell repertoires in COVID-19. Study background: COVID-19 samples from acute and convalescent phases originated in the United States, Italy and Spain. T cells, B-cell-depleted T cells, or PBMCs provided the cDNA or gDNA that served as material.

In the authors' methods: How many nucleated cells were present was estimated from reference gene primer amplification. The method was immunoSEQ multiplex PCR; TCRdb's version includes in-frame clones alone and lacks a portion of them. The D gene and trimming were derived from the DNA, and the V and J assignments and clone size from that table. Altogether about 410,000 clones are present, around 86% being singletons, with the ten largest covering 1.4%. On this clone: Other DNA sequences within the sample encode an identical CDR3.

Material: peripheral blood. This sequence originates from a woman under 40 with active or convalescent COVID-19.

This CDR3 is CASSTGQGYGYTF. The CDR3 coding sequence is TGCGCCAGCAGCACTGGACAGGGCTATGGCTACACCTTC. The V and J genes are TRBV5-1 and TRBJ1-2; 8 nucleotides align to TRBD1. The CDR3 spans 13 residues. J lost 4 bases, V lost 4 bases, and 3 bases had no gene match. CDR1 is SGHRS, CDR2 YFSETQ, per germline.